This T cell receptor beta chain was identified during a study of cytomegalovirus exposure and HLA in healthy donors. From germline, CDR1 is WNHNN and CDR2 SYGVQD (reference sequence). This CDR3 has 13 residues. V shed 8 bases, J shed 3 bases, and the junction held 4 bases outside the gene matches. General study results and limits: In a later analysis, at a false discovery rate of 0.05, approximately 18,000 TCR beta sequences were associated with HLA alleles.

PCR employed 60 Vbeta and 13 Jbeta primers. Sequenced by immunoSEQ multiplex PCR; TCRdb stores in-frame clones only, minus some. This table holds roughly 100,000 clones, around 78% found once. Points on this clone: The antigen is not known.

The chain recombines TRBV10-1 with TRBJ2-7, with 10 bases matching TRBD1. Sequencing used PBMCs. The clonotype was recovered from a male donor in good health and CMV-seronegative. CDR3 bases: TGCGCCAGCCAGAGGACAGGGGGCTACGAGCAGTACTTC. Protein sequence: CASQRTGGYEQYF.